The sample holds a few counts of the clone carrying this T cell receptor beta chain. Researchers sorted participants into cohorts using their self-reported clinical history. What the recovered Cohort 3 donors had was two negative PCRs, clearance, or symptom resolution. This sample is part of a study of blood T cell repertoires in COVID-19. Profiling relied on immunoSEQ multiplex PCR, and the TCRdb table lists in-frame clones only, not all of them. Among 300,000 to 400,000 clones listed, more than 75% were seen once. CDR1 SGHNT and CDR2 YYREEE come from the germline V gene (reference sequence). Trimming shortened V by 4 bases and J by 4 bases, and 20 bases separated the two germline ends. There are 16 residues in the CDR3.

The TCR sequence derives from a woman aged 18-29 years who had recovered from COVID-19. Material: PBMCs or T cells enriched from blood (not recorded which). The gene calls are TRBV5-4 and TRBJ1-1; D might be TRBD1 (5 bases). The CDR3 bases are TGTGCCAGCAGCCCTAAGATGACCAGGGAGGCCACTGAAGCTTTCTTT. This sequence encodes CASSPKMTREATEAFF.